This T cell receptor (beta chain) was observed in a study of cytotoxic CD8 clonotypes in ibrutinib-treated CLL. This clone appeared once. Antigen specificity is unknown. V was shortened by 8 bases and J by 5 bases, with 9 bases between the two germline ends. Germline loops: CDR1 SNHLY, CDR2 FYNNEI. CDR3 length: 12 amino acids. Assay: immunoSEQ multiplex PCR; the TCRdb copy retains only in-frame clones and omits some. The sample lists more than 200,000 clones, 70% occurring once. Study conclusions and caveats: Baseline levels were approached again at progression, after clonality had risen at ibrutinib response.

The receptor's source is a human donor with chronic lymphocytic leukemia. This sample comprised PBMCs, obtained after 24 months of ibrutinib treatment. The rearrangement links TRBV2 to TRBJ2-2; maybe TRBD2 (5 bases). The chain's CDR3 is CASQRGTGELFF. DNA of the CDR3: TGTGCCAGCCAACGGGGAACCGGGGAGCTGTTTTTT.